This TCR beta chain was captured by sequencing in a study of T cells in Graves' hyperthyroidism and ophthalmopathy. Worth noting for this clonotype: Its antigen is not identified.

Exclusion followed for patients with uncontrolled infection, other autoimmune disease, pregnancy or lactation. The authors took PBMCs from 10 ml fresh peripheral blood. Amplification of TCR beta CDR3 regions used RNA as the template. A first-round RT-PCR of the TCR CDR3 used the HTBI primer set. From the multiplex PCR reads, TCRdb called clonotypes with MiXCR, one entry per CDR3 protein. Found here are 550,000 to 800,000 distinct CDR3 sequences, over 15% of them singletons; the top ten hold 8.4%. Germline CDR1 is SNHLY and CDR2 is FYNNEI. Germline trimming cut 8 bases from V and 6 bases from J; bases unmatched to any gene: 6. The CDR3 has 12 amino acids. The study, taken as a whole, reports: In the blood, most expanded thyroid clonotypes above 0.001 appeared as well. Onset of ophthalmopathy came a median around 6.5 months after the model predicted it.

Material: blood. The TCR sequence derives from a young man with Graves' hyperthyroidism. This chain links TRBV2 with TRBJ2-5, with 7 bases matching TRBD2. The CDR3 here is CASGWEGKTQYF. The CDR3 region has the DNA TGTGCCAGCGGGTGGGAGGGAAAGACCCAGTACTTC.